A selection of T cell receptor beta chains follows, all from one sample in a study of spatial heterogeneity in lung cancer. TCRdb redid the calling of the 5' RACE reads with MiXCR, one entry per CDR3 protein. This repertoire shows 10,000 to 15,000 distinct CDR3 sequences, over 6.5% found once; its top ten account for about 3.5%. The material sequenced was lung tumor tissue, taken at surgery. These receptors were collected from a female donor with early-stage non-small cell lung cancer. Each CDR3 is given with its conserved first and last residue. Each record gives: V gene, J gene, D gene, clone size, CDR3 protein, CDR3 DNA. D genes are given only for firm matches. Clone size appears in some rows only: once, few, many, or a class for an expanded clone.

TRBV12-3/TRBV12-4,TRBJ2-1,TRBD2,many,CASNPRTGRNEQFF,TGTGCCAGCAACCCTAGAACCGGGAGGAATGAGCAGTTCTTC
TRBV6-5,TRBJ2-1,TRBD2,many,CASSYTWTSGYNEQFF,TGTGCCAGCAGTTACACATGGACTAGCGGTTACAATGAGCAGTTCTTC
TRBV20-1,TRBJ2-7,.,medium-sized,CSASTPYEQYF,TGCAGTGCTAGTACCCCCTACGAGCAGTACTTC
TRBV5-4,TRBJ2-5,.,many,CASSLGGPETQYF,TGTGCCAGCAGCTTAGGTGGGCCGGAGACCCAGTACTTC
TRBV4-1,TRBJ2-1,.,many,CASSQYPGHITYNEQFF,TGCGCCAGCAGCCAATATCCGGGACACATAACATACAATGAGCAGTTCTTC
TRBV7-8,TRBJ2-7,.,many,CASSLGNYRAEQYF,TGTGCCAGCAGCTTAGGCAACTACAGAGCAGAGCAGTACTTC
TRBV29-1,TRBJ2-3,.,many,CSGDPTVRTDTQYF,TGCAGCGGGGATCCGACAGTCCGCACAGATACGCAGTATTTT
TRBV10-2,TRBJ1-1,.,medium-sized,CASSERVGGTEAFF,TGCGCCAGCAGTGAAAGGGTAGGAGGGACTGAAGCTTTCTTT
TRBV5-4,TRBJ2-5,.,medium-sized,CASSPGSAAETQYF,TGTGCCAGCAGCCCCGGGAGCGCAGCAGAGACCCAGTACTTC
TRBV10-3,TRBJ1-2,.,many,CAISDGGNLDYGYTF,TGTGCCATCAGTGATGGGGGAAACCTAGATTATGGCTACACCTTC
TRBV6-1,TRBJ1-5,.,many,CASSEGWRGPQHF,TGTGCCAGCAGTGAAGGGTGGCGGGGGCCCCAGCATTTT
TRBV19,TRBJ1-5,.,.,CASRASHRDDQPQHF,TGTGCCAGTAGAGCCAGCCACAGGGACGATCAGCCCCAGCATTTT
TRBV6-6,TRBJ2-2,TRBD2,medium-sized,CASYGRGANTGELFF,TGTGCCAGTTACGGGAGGGGGGCGAACACCGGGGAGCTGTTTTTT
TRBV9,TRBJ2-6,.,many,CASSYGSGAGANVLTF,TGTGCCAGCAGCTACGGTTCGGGAGCTGGGGCCAACGTCCTGACTTTC
TRBV7-2,TRBJ2-3,TRBD2,many,CASSSGLAGNTDTQYF,TGTGCCAGCAGCTCGGGACTAGCGGGGAACACAGATACGCAGTATTTT
TRBV5-1,TRBJ2-5,TRBD1,medium-sized,CASSLAGTGFTETQYF,TGCGCCAGCAGCTTGGCCGGGACAGGGTTTACGGAGACCCAGTACTTC
TRBV20-1,TRBJ2-2,TRBD2,many,CSVPTSGSGGELFF,TGCAGTGTCCCGACTAGCGGGAGTGGTGGGGAGCTGTTTTTT
TRBV20-1,TRBJ1-5,TRBD1,many,CSARDPGTGVYSNQPQHF,TGCAGTGCTAGAGATCCCGGTACAGGGGTTTATAGCAATCAGCCCCAGCATTTT
TRBV6-6,TRBJ2-5,.,many,CASREQGSKTQYF,TGTGCCAGCAGAGAACAGGGATCGAAGACCCAGTACTTC
TRBV7-9,TRBJ2-1,TRBD2,many,CASSLMGGGYEQFF,TGTGCCAGCAGCTTAATGGGCGGGGGTTATGAGCAGTTCTTC
TRBV11-2,TRBJ2-7,.,few,CASSSWGAPYEQYF,TGTGCCAGCAGCTCGTGGGGAGCTCCTTACGAGCAGTACTTC
TRBV27,TRBJ1-2,TRBD1,medium-sized,CASSLRQGMSGYTF,TGTGCCAGCAGTTTACGACAGGGAATGAGTGGCTACACCTTC
TRBV12-3/TRBV12-4,TRBJ1-1,TRBD1,many,CASRATGVGRTEAFF,TGTGCCAGCAGGGCTACAGGGGTGGGAAGGACTGAAGCTTTCTTT
TRBV20-1,TRBJ1-4,TRBD1,medium-sized,CSAREQGGRRSGNEKLFF,TGCAGTGCTAGAGAACAGGGGGGCCGCAGGTCAGGGAATGAAAAACTGTTTTTT
TRBV5-1,TRBJ2-1,TRBD2,many,CASSLGPLAGTYNEQFF,TGCGCCAGCAGCTTGGGCCCACTAGCGGGAACGTACAATGAGCAGTTCTTC
TRBV11-2,TRBJ1-4,.,.,CASSSLQGHRGKLFF,TGTGCCAGCAGCTCCCTCCAGGGTCATCGGGGAAAACTGTTTTTT
TRBV7-9,TRBJ2-7,.,many,CASSADRNEQYF,TGTGCCAGCAGCGCGGACAGAAACGAGCAGTACTTC
TRBV7-2,TRBJ1-4,.,.,CASSLVGLPSTGSINEKLFF,TGTGCCAGCAGCTTAGTAGGTCTACCCAGTACAGGGTCAATTAATGAAAAACTGTTTTTT
TRBV9,TRBJ2-7,.,medium-sized,CASSGSQGINEQYF,TGTGCCAGCAGCGGTTCGCAGGGGATAAACGAGCAGTACTTC
TRBV5-1,TRBJ2-1,.,many,CASTDPPRGEQFF,TGCGCCAGCACCGACCCCCCACGTGGTGAGCAGTTCTTC
TRBV28,TRBJ2-4,TRBD1,medium-sized,CASRTTGQGKNIQYF,TGTGCCAGCAGGACGACGGGACAGGGTAAAAACATTCAGTACTTC
TRBV5-1,TRBJ2-3,.,.,CASSLGSLATDTQYF,TGCGCCAGCAGCTTGGGCTCTCTAGCAACAGATACGCAGTATTTT
TRBV29-1,TRBJ1-1,TRBD1,few,CSVEPMDRVTEAFF,TGCAGCGTTGAACCGATGGACAGGGTTACTGAAGCTTTCTTT
TRBV20-1,TRBJ2-7,TRBD2,few,CSASVREGSEQYF,TGCAGTGCTAGTGTCCGGGAGGGGAGCGAGCAGTACTTC
TRBV5-5,TRBJ2-5,TRBD2,many,CASSDGTSDRETQYF,TGTGCCAGCAGCGACGGGACTAGCGATAGGGAGACCCAGTACTTC
TRBV4-2,TRBJ2-3,TRBD2,many,CASSQDPILEREGAYTDTQYF,TGTGCCAGCAGCCAAGACCCCATCTTGGAGCGGGAGGGAGCCTACACAGATACGCAGTATTTT
TRBV6-1,TRBJ2-3,TRBD2,many,CASSDPSGGTDTQYF,TGTGCCAGCAGTGACCCTAGCGGGGGCACAGATACGCAGTATTTT
TRBV20-1,TRBJ2-7,TRBD2,many,CSAGTSYGYEQYF,TGCAGTGCCGGGACTAGCTACGGCTACGAGCAGTACTTC
TRBV27,TRBJ2-5,.,many,CASSFLGQQETQYF,TGTGCCAGCAGTTTCCTAGGACAGCAAGAGACCCAGTACTTC
TRBV28,TRBJ2-3,TRBD1,many,CASSTDRANTILSTDTQYF,TGTGCCAGCAGTACGGACAGGGCTAATACCATTTTATCCACAGATACGCAGTATTTT
TRBV27,TRBJ2-1,.,many,CASSLGGFYGEQFF,TGTGCCAGCAGTTTGGGGGGCTTTTACGGTGAGCAGTTCTTC
TRBV25-1,TRBJ1-5,.,.,CASSRGAGPQHF,TGTGCCAGCAGTCGGGGTGCCGGGCCCCAGCATTTT
TRBV20-1,TRBJ2-7,TRBD1,many,CSARDSATGRYEQYF,TGCAGTGCTAGAGATTCCGCGACAGGGCGCTACGAGCAGTACTTC
TRBV20-1,TRBJ2-6,.,medium-sized,CSARENTGANVLTF,TGCAGTGCTAGAGAAAACACTGGGGCCAACGTCCTGACTTTC
TRBV7-2,TRBJ2-2,.,many,CASSLATGRSTRPGERTGELFF,TGTGCCAGCAGCTTAGCGACGGGAAGAAGTACCCGACCCGGGGAGCGCACCGGGGAGCTGTTTTTT
TRBV20-1,TRBJ1-1,.,many,CSADDSPVTEAFF,TGCAGTGCTGATGATTCCCCGGTCACTGAAGCTTTCTTT
TRBV24-1,TRBJ2-1,.,medium-sized,CATAAESGIYNEQFF,TGTGCCACCGCCGCTGAGTCAGGTATATACAATGAGCAGTTCTTC
TRBV12-5,TRBJ1-1,.,many,CASGAEGVQSEAFF,TGTGCTAGTGGTGCAGAGGGGGTACAATCTGAAGCTTTCTTT
TRBV6-5,TRBJ2-7,.,many,CASSQQASAAEQYF,TGTGCCAGCAGCCAGCAAGCTAGCGCTGCTGAGCAGTACTTC
TRBV2,TRBJ2-2,.,many,CASSVQPTGSGELFF,TGTGCCAGCAGTGTCCAACCCACAGGGTCCGGGGAGCTGTTTTTT
TRBV19,TRBJ2-3,.,medium-sized,CASSQARDTQYF,TGTGCCAGTAGTCAAGCCCGAGATACGCAGTATTTT
TRBV5-1,TRBJ2-1,.,.,CASSPGPQDEQFF,TGCGCCAGCAGCCCGGGACCCCAGGATGAGCAGTTCTTC
TRBV28,TRBJ1-1,.,many,CASSLARFTEAFF,TGTGCCAGCAGTTTAGCGAGATTCACTGAAGCTTTCTTT
TRBV6-5,TRBJ1-5,.,medium-sized,CASSYTSGTDQPQHF,TGTGCCAGCAGTTACACATCAGGGACCGATCAGCCCCAGCATTTT